The sequence of this TCR beta chain was determined in a study of cytomegalovirus exposure and HLA in healthy donors (TCRdb year 2017). About the investigation overall: According to a later analysis, the 100 to 150 validation repertoires were produced on the same platform as the approximately 610 repertoires of the first cohort. To predict cytomegalovirus infection status, the study brought together high-throughput TCR immunosequencing, statistical association of individual TCRs with disease status, and machine learning. The study aimed to test whether signatures of past pathogen exposure could be identified by cataloging public T cell receptors. A separate validation cohort of roughly 110 different subjects was used in addition to the roughly 720-subject first cohort.

Donors formed part of the validation cohort, which comprised over a hundred subjects and was distinct from the first cohort of 670 or so subjects. Library method: the immunoSEQ multiplex PCR assay. The authors processed their data as follows. A statistical classification framework was developed to diagnose cytomegalovirus status using the catalog of TCR beta chain sequences. TCRdb stores this immuneACCESS table with in-frame sequences only. Part of the clones is absent; in the studies checked, under half of the shortfall reflects unresolved V genes, and no reason is known for the rest. Clonal size and the V and J genes are those of that table, whereas D and trimming came from the DNA. This sample comprises approximately 200,000 clones, 85% to 95% of them detected only once. The ten largest clones capture 1.1% of the sample. A note on this clone: Its antigen is unknown. Base qualities were left out, and no much larger clone turns up one base away.

Here is what the overall study found, with its caveats: A later analysis had no HLA typing for the validation cohort, so co-occurrence there was scored across all 110 or so repertoires. In vitro tests confirmed that three of the cytomegalovirus-associated TCR beta chains recognize cytomegalovirus antigens. A later analysis found that TCRs clustered in the first cohort also tended to co-occur in the 95 to 150 validation repertoires, with more than 90% of cluster scores above 0. Most TCR sequences were observed very rarely across donors, whereas some public TCRs were present in many individuals. The authors suggested that the approach could potentially be extended to other disease states and immunological phenotypes. In both the original and validation cohorts, the classifier was reported to diagnose cytomegalovirus status with high specificity and sensitivity. In the study, approximately 160 TCR beta chains were listed as associated with cytomegalovirus.

The CDR3 measures 17 amino acids from cysteine to phenylalanine. The entry retains the CDR3 DNA only, 51 bases that are in frame from base 1. The junction carries 22 bases between V and J, which are trimmed by 4 bases and 3 bases respectively. Per the germline V gene, SGHAT is the CDR1 and FQNNGV is the CDR2. This TCR derives from a woman aged 18-30 years in good health and CMV-seronegative. The sample was PBMCs. The chain joins TRBV11-2 to TRBJ2-7; TRBD2 is a weak D gene call, 6 bases matching. The base sequence is TGTGCCAGCAGCTCCGCGGGGTGGAACCGACCTGGCTACGAGCAGTACTTC. Its product reads: CASSSAGWNRPGYEQYF.